These T cell receptor beta chains were read from a single sample in a study of blood T cell repertoires in COVID-19. Data came from immunoSEQ multiplex PCR; TCRdb stores just in-frame clones and leaves some out. This sample has a few hundred thousand clones, with around 89% found just once. Sequencing input: peripheral blood. The origin of the receptors is a woman aged 25 to 39 with COVID-19, enrolled during active disease. CDR3s include the opening cysteine and the closing phenylalanine or tryptophan. A D gene is named only where the DNA matches it firmly. Clone size is given for some rows only: seen once, a few or many times, or a class if the clone is expanded.

j_call v_call clone_size cdr3_length d_call cdr3_nt cdr3_aa
TRBJ1-1 TRBV3-1/TRBV3-2 - 14 - TGTGCCAGCCGCCGGGGGGGCTTGGGCACTGAAGCTTTCTTT CASRRGGLGTEAFF
TRBJ2-1 TRBV12-3/TRBV12-4 - 13 - TGTGCCAGCAGGGAATTACTCAGGAATGAGCAGTTCTTC CASRELLRNEQFF
TRBJ1-5 TRBV6-2/TRBV6-3 - 16 - TGTGCCAGCAGCTCTCCGCCCCAGGGTAACTATCAGCCCCAGCATTTT CASSSPPQGNYQPQHF
TRBJ2-1 TRBV7-2 - 15 TRBD1 TGTGCCAGCAGCTTAGCCAGGGGGTGGTCCAATGAGCAGTTCTTC CASSLARGWSNEQFF
TRBJ2-6 TRBV5-4 - 19 TRBD2 TGTGCCAGCAGCTTGGGGAAGGGGAGCGGGGTAGGTGGGGCCAACGTCCTGACTTTC CASSLGKGSGVGGANVLTF
TRBJ1-4 TRBV18 - 16 TRBD1 TGTGCCAGCTCACCCGGACTGCAGGGGGCGGGTGAAAAACTGTTTTTT CASSPGLQGAGEKLFF
TRBJ1-2 TRBV30 few 15 - TGTGCCTGGAGTGTATTGGACAGTACAGCGGACCTCGGTACCTTC CAWSVLDSTADLGTF
TRBJ1-1 TRBV2 - 11 - TGTGCCAGCCTTAGACAGTCACAAGCTTTCTTT CASLRQSQAFF
TRBJ2-1 TRBV11-2 - 17 TRBD2 TGTGCCAGCAAACCGGGACTAGCGGGGGGGCCCGGGAATGAGCAGTTCTTC CASKPGLAGGPGNEQFF
TRBJ2-1 TRBV10-3 - 11 TRBD1 TGTGCCATCAACGGACAGGGAGAGCAGTTCTTC CAINGQGEQFF
TRBJ2-1 TRBV11-3 - 17 TRBD2 TGTGCCAGCAGCATGGGGACTAGCGGGAGGGTTAACAATGAGCAGTTCTTC CASSMGTSGRVNNEQFF
TRBJ1-2 TRBV4-1 - 15 TRBD1 TGCGCCAGCAGAAACCCAACCGGGACAGACTATGGCTACACCTTC CASRNPTGTDYGYTF
TRBJ2-2 TRBV11-2 - 14 - TGTGCCAGTACTGGACAGAAGGACACCGGGGAGCTGTTTTTT CASTGQKDTGELFF
TRBJ2-3 TRBV5-5 - 13 TRBD2 TGTGCCAGCAGCCAAGCGGGGCCAGATACGCAGTATTTT CASSQAGPDTQYF
TRBJ1-4 TRBV28 - 15 - TGTGCCAGCAGTTTTCGAAGGGGCACTAATGAAAAACTGTTTTTT CASSFRRGTNEKLFF
TRBJ1-1 TRBV30 - 13 - TGTGCCTGGAGTGTATCGGGGGAAACTGAAGCTTTCTTT CAWSVSGETEAFF
TRBJ2-3 TRBV7-2 - 15 - TGTGCCCAGGGGGCGCGGGGGGGCCTTATGGATACGCAGTATTTT CAQGARGGLMDTQYF
TRBJ2-5 TRBV11-2 - 15 - TGTGCCAGCAGCCCCCGAAGGACAGCCCAAGAGACCCAGTACTTC CASSPRRTAQETQYF
TRBJ1-2 TRBV5-5 - 15 - TGTGCCAGCAGCTTGAGCCAGGGAGGGGACTATGGCTACACCTTC CASSLSQGGDYGYTF
TRBJ2-1 TRBV5-1 - 15 TRBD2 TGCGCCAGCAGCTATAGCGGGGGGCTCTACAATGAGCAGTTCTTC CASSYSGGLYNEQFF
TRBJ1-6 TRBV2 - 12 - TGTGCCAGCAGTGATCTCCGTCGGGGCCTCCACTTT CASSDLRRGLHF
TRBJ2-5 TRBV10-1 - 15 TRBD1 TGCGCCAGCAGCGGGACAGGGGGGGACCAAGAGACCCAGTACTTC CASSGTGGDQETQYF
TRBJ1-1 TRBV11-3 - 14 TRBD1 TGTGCCAGCAGCCCGGGACAGTCGAACACTGAAGCTTTCTTT CASSPGQSNTEAFF
TRBJ2-7 TRBV11-2 - 14 - TGTGCCAGCAGCTTAGAATGGACAGCATACGAGCAGTACTTC CASSLEWTAYEQYF
TRBJ1-2 TRBV27 once 15 - TGTGCCAGCAGTTTGGAGGGAGGGCAGGTCTCTGGCTACACCTTC CASSLEGGQVSGYTF
TRBJ2-1 TRBV10-1 - 17 TRBD2 TGCGCCAGCAGTGAAGGAGCGGGGGGCCCCCCCTACAATGAGCAGTTCTTC CASSEGAGGPPYNEQFF
TRBJ2-2 TRBV19 once 16 TRBD2 TGTGCCAGTAGTCCAAGACTAGCGGGGGCCACCGGGGAGCTGTTTTTT CASSPRLAGATGELFF
TRBJ1-2 TRBV7-6 once 13 - TGTGCCAGCAGCTTAAATGCCCCGCGCGGCTACACCTTC CASSLNAPRGYTF
TRBJ1-1 TRBV10-3 - 16 - TGTGCCATCAGTGAGATACGGGGGAGGGGGAACACTGAAGCTTTCTTT CAISEIRGRGNTEAFF